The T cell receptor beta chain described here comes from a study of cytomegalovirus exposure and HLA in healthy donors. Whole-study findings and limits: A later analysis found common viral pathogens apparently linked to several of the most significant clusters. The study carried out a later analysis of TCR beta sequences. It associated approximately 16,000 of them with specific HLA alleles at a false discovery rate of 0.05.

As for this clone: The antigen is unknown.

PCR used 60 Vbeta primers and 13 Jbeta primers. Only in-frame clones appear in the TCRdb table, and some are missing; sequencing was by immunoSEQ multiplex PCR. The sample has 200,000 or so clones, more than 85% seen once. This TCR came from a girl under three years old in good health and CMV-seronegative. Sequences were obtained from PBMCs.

The CDR3 sequence is CASSPLTSIGTEAFF. The CDR3 region has the DNA TGTGCCAGCTCACCGTTGACTTCGATTGGGACTGAAGCTTTCTTT. The chain uses TRBV18 and TRBJ1-1; D ambiguous. Germline loops: CDR1 KGHSH, CDR2 LQKENI. Trimming left V 3 bases short and J 5 bases short, with 16 bases between. The CDR3 extends over 15 amino acids.